This TCR beta chain was identified in a study of T cells after yellow fever vaccination (dated 2019 in TCRdb). Broadly, across the study: The SMART-Seq v4 Ultra Low Input RNA kit was used to prepare libraries from fractions with low cell numbers. To track T-cell clones before and after primary and booster YFV17D yellow fever vaccination, bulk TCR alpha and beta repertoires were sequenced longitudinally. Two healthy male donors, one aged 18 to 29 and one aged 30 to 40 years, made up the cohort. Blood was collected at multiple timepoints before and after primary and secondary immunization, and bulk PBMC replicates and cell subsets were isolated.

CDR1 and CDR2 are read off the germline V gene as SGHDT and YYEEEE. From cysteine to phenylalanine, the CDR3 is 11 amino acids long. CDR3 DNA only is kept here, 33 bases in frame from base 1. V is clipped by 5 bases and J by 9 bases, and the sequence between their germline boundaries is 9 bases long. TCR cDNA was made using 5'RACE template switching, a step that added a universal primer site and unique molecular identifiers. Priming for cDNA synthesis came from both the TCR alpha and TCR beta constant segments. Library amplification involved two PCR steps, and the second step added sample barcodes and sequencing adapters. Sequencing of libraries was performed on Illumina HiSeq 2500 (2x100 bp) or NovaSeq (2x150 bp). The authors processed their data as follows. MIGEC was used to demultiplex reads and collapse the reads into UMI consensus sequences, and MiXCR was used for V(D)J alignment. Vaccine-responding clonotypes were identified with edgeR using replicate PBMC samples, with FDR below 0.01 and a log2 fold change above 5 up to day 15 being required. Bulk clonotypes were assigned CD4 or CD8 identity according to which sequenced CD4 or CD8 repertoire held them at higher abundance. TCRdb reran the public reads through fastp at Q25 and MiXCR, keeping productive beta chains. Here each entry gathers all rows of one CDR3 protein and keeps the most common genes and DNA. TCRdb, rather than the study authors, made the V and J calls. The sample table contains roughly 120,000 distinct CDR3 sequences; only one count was recorded for approximately 7.1% of them. The biggest ten clones account for around 2.6% of the sample.

The study at large found these results: After the booster, most of the clones that had expanded following primary vaccination were detected again (about 95% of CD4 and 80% to 90% of CD8), which suggests that memory was broadly maintained. Because only a couple of donors were included in the study, the extent to which the findings can be generalized is limited. Computational filtering was needed because FACS-sorted repertoires could contain abundant contaminating clonotypes from the bulk population. A small fraction of clonotypes appeared in both the CD4 and CD8 compartments, likely as a result of convergent recombination. The secondary T-cell response was weaker than the primary response but faster, peaking on day 5 instead of day 15.

What the treatment or condition label conveys for this sample: live attenuated yellow fever vaccine strain. A standard Ficoll-Paque protocol was used to isolate PBMCs from peripheral blood. Dynabeads CD4 and CD8 positive selection kits were used to isolate CD4 and CD8 T-cell fractions. TriZol was used to extract RNA from bulk PBMCs, from CD4 and CD8 fractions, and from dextramer-positive and dextramer-negative fractions. This clonotype was found many times. The antigen it binds to is not known. Base quality data are lacking; no much larger clone is found one base away. Sequenced here: CD4+ T cells sorted from PBMCs, sampled roughly 46 days after the first yellow fever vaccination. Recombination linked TRBV5-6 to TRBJ2-1, with TRBD1 tentatively as D gene (5 bases match). This TCR was sampled from a man aged 18-30 years who received the YFV17D yellow fever vaccine. The CDR3 in this case is CASRDQGEQFF. The DNA sequence follows: TGTGCCAGCAGGGACCAGGGTGAGCAGTTCTTC. Extended through the reference TRBV5-6 and TRBJ2-1 proteins, this CDR3 yields the full variable domain: DAGVTQSPTHLIKTRGQQVTLRCSPKSGHDTVSWYQQALGQGPQFIFQYYEEEERQRGNFPDRFSGHQFPNYSSELNVNALLLGDSALYLCASRDQGEQFFGPGTRLTVL.